The 4 T cell receptor beta chains given below trace back to one sample, sequenced in a study of T cells expressing NK-cell markers. Reanalyzing the 5' RACE reads, TCRdb keeps one entry per CDR3 protein, without DNA. This repertoire includes 550,000 to 600,000 distinct CDR3 sequences. The source material was blood T cells: a sorted CD56 or NKG2C T cell subset, CD4+ or CD8+ T cells, or bulk PBMC T cells (not recorded which). The origin of the receptors is a man between 18 and 35 years old in good health.

The chain employs TRBV6-2 or TRBV6-3 and TRBJ2-2. The length of the CDR3 is 13 residues. CDR1 is MNHEY and CDR2 is SVGEGT in the germline V gene. The CDR3 loop is CASSLIGDGELFF.

The chain carries TRBV20-1 and TRBJ1-1; the D call from TCRdb, TRBD1, cannot be confirmed without DNA. The CDR3 extends over 15 amino acids. Germline V gene sequence: CDR1 DFQATT, CDR2 SNEGSKA (reference sequence). The CDR3 reads CSASVGGGLGTEAFF.

V and J are TRBV12-3 or TRBV12-4 and TRBJ2-1; TCRdb returns TRBD2, unconfirmable since there is no DNA. The CDR3 loop spans 15 amino acids. CDR3 residues: CASSQPGLAPNEQFF.

This sequence joins TRBV12-3 or TRBV12-4 and TRBJ1-5. CDR3 length: 14 amino acids. CDR3 residues: CASSFGLASQPQHF.